The 16 T cell receptor beta chains reported below all come from one sample, sequenced in a study of blood T cell repertoires in COVID-19. The assay was immunoSEQ multiplex PCR, and TCRdb's table has in-frame clones only and misses some. This table holds about 140,000 clones, about nine tenths found once. Sequenced sample: peripheral blood. These receptors were collected from a man in his fifties or sixties with active or convalescent COVID-19.

V is TRBV9 and J is TRBJ2-7; weak D call: TRBD1 (6 bases). The germline CDR1 and CDR2 sequences are SGDLS and YYNGEE. Trimming removed 0 bases at V and 1 base at J, with 11 bases between. The CDR3 totals 15 residues. Here the CDR3 DNA reads TGTGCCAGCAGCGTAGCAGGGGTAGGGTCCTACGAGCAGTACTTC. Translation: CASSVAGVGSYEQYF.

The rearrangement joins TRBV18 to TRBJ1-3; 8 bases line up with TRBD1. The CDR3 is 19 amino acids. In germline, CDR1 is KGHSH, CDR2 LQKENI. Germline trimming cut 0 bases from V and 3 bases from J; bases unmatched to any gene: 13. CDR3 protein: CASSPPHKIATGVGNTIYF. In DNA form, the CDR3 reads TGTGCCAGCTCACCACCGCACAAGATCGCGACAGGGGTTGGAAACACCATATATTTT.

The chain uses TRBV27 and TRBJ2-1; 8 bases are shared with TRBD2. Trimming took 6 bases from V and 5 from J; bases not matched to a gene: 3. From germline, CDR1 is MNHEY and CDR2 SMNVEV (reference sequence). This CDR3 has 13 amino acids. The CDR3 spells CASRRSGNNEQFF. The DNA of the CDR3 is TGTGCCAGCAGACGTAGCGGGAACAATGAGCAGTTCTTC.

CDR3 sequence reads: CASSPSGIVEYEQYF. CDR3 bases: TGTGCCAGCAGTCCGTCGGGAATTGTCGAGTACGAGCAGTACTTC. The rearrangement links TRBV2 to TRBJ2-7; a possible D gene is TRBD2 (5 bases). The CDR3 totals 15 residues. Trimming removed 5 bases from V and 4 bases from J, with 18 bases in between. The germline V gene has CDR1 SNHLY and CDR2 FYNNEI. Full variable domain (remainder filled in from reference TRBV2 and TRBJ2-7): EPEVTQTPSHQVTQMGQEVILRCVPISNHLYFYWYRQILGQKVEFLVSFYNNEISEKSEIFDDQFSVERPDGSNFTLKIRSTKLEDSAMYFCASSPSGIVEYEQYFGPGTRLTVT.

The gene calls are TRBV7-2 and TRBJ1-5, with D tentatively TRBD1 (6 bases). Trimming left V 4 bases short and J 1 base short, with 17 bases between. The germline V gene has CDR1 SGHTA and CDR2 FQGNSA. The CDR3 has 17 residues. CDR3 nucleotides: TGTGCCAGCAGCTCCGCGACAGGCCTCGGGAGCAATCAGCCCCAGCATTTT. It encodes CASSSATGLGSNQPQHF.

V usage is TRBV9 and J usage is TRBJ1-1; weak D call: TRBD1 (6 bases). The germline V gene encodes CDR1 SGDLS and CDR2 YYNGEE. Trimming left V 4 bases short and J 1 base short, with 11 bases between. The CDR3 covers 14 residues. The CDR3 loop is CASSPGHRNTEAFF. The CDR3 region has the DNA TGTGCCAGCAGCCCGGGACACAGGAACACTGAAGCTTTCTTT.

J is TRBJ1-4 and V is TRBV10-3, with 9 bases aligning to TRBD1. The CDR3 extends over 12 amino acids. Germline V gene data show CDR1 as ENHRY and CDR2 as SYGVKD. Trimming cost V 5 bases and J 11 bases; bases outside gene matches: 3. The CDR3 spells CAISRTGVKLFF. As DNA, the CDR3 is TGTGCCATCAGTCGGACAGGGGTGAAACTGTTTTTT.

J is TRBJ2-7 and V is TRBV27; 7 bases match TRBD2. With V trimmed by 0 bases and J by 2 bases, 7 bases remained unmatched. The CDR3 sequence is 16 residues long. Germline V gene sequence: CDR1 MNHEY, CDR2 SMNVEV (reference sequence). This chain's CDR3 is CASSLSRASGAYEQYF. The CDR3 coding sequence is TGTGCCAGCAGTTTATCGAGGGCTAGCGGAGCCTACGAGCAGTACTTC.

V usage is TRBV29-1 and J usage is TRBJ1-1; D unclear. Germline V lookup: CDR1 SQVTM, CDR2 ANQGSEA. Trimming removed 4 bases at V and 0 bases at J, with 9 bases between. This CDR3 is 13 amino acids long. The CDR3 sequence is CSVGRSLNTEAFF. The CDR3 bases are TGCAGCGTTGGTAGGAGTCTGAACACTGAAGCTTTCTTT.

The chain recombines TRBV7-9 with TRBJ2-3; TRBD2 agrees at 8 bases. Germline V gene data show CDR1 as SEHNR and CDR2 as FQNEAQ (reference sequence). CDR3 size: 15 residues. Trimming at V came to 5 bases and at J to 5 bases, leaving 9 bases not matched to a gene. Here the CDR3 reads CASSGGRKGGDTQYF. For the CDR3, the DNA is TGTGCCAGCAGCGGCGGGAGGAAGGGCGGAGATACGCAGTATTTT.

V and J are TRBV2 and TRBJ1-6; 8 bases line up with TRBD1. CDR1 and CDR2 from the germline V gene are SNHLY and FYNNEI. V lost 6 bases and J lost 11; bases outside the gene matches: 12. CDR3 length: 15 amino acids. The CDR3 sequence: CASSSGQANGAPLHF. The CDR3 DNA is TGTGCCAGCAGCTCGGGACAGGCCAACGGAGCACCCCTCCACTTT.

This clone was seen a single time. This chain links TRBV27 with TRBJ1-6; 9 bases agree with TRBD1. The CDR3 covers 17 residues. Trimming cost V 5 bases and J 0 bases; bases outside gene matches: 5. Germline loops: CDR1 MNHEY, CDR2 SMNVEV (reference sequence). The CDR3 sequence is CASSRGTGSSYNSPLHF. CDR3 nucleotides: TGTGCCAGCAGTAGAGGGACAGGGAGCTCCTATAATTCACCCCTCCACTTT.

The chain recombines TRBV5-4 with TRBJ2-3; unclear D gene. This CDR3 has 17 amino acids. V gave up 0 bases and J gave up 1 base, with 15 bases separating them. CDR1 and CDR2 from the germline V gene are SGHNT and YYREEE (reference sequence). The CDR3 sequence is CASSLDPVPVGTDTQYF. The CDR3 region has the DNA TGTGCCAGCAGCTTGGACCCGGTCCCGGTGGGCACAGATACGCAGTATTTT.

This clone showed up just once. The chain uses TRBV13 and TRBJ2-1, with D hard to call. Trimming took 0 bases from V and 6 from J, leaving 9 bases between them. This CDR3 is built from 14 residues. Germline assignment: CDR1 PRHDT and CDR2 FYEKMQ (reference sequence). The CDR3 spells CASSLGSRVNEQFF. CDR3 nucleotides: TGTGCCAGCAGCTTAGGATCTAGAGTCAATGAGCAGTTCTTC.

This clone was seen a single time. V usage is TRBV24-1 and J usage is TRBJ2-7; D ambiguous. Germline lookup yields CDR1 KGHDR and CDR2 SFDVKD. The CDR3 has 11 amino acids. The germline V and J ends were trimmed by 2 bases and 4 bases, with 2 bases remaining between them. In nucleotides, the CDR3 is TGTGCCACCAGTGATTCGTACGAGCAGTACTTC. Translation: CATSDSYEQYF.

This chain joins TRBV5-5 and TRBJ2-7, with 9 bases matching TRBD1. The junction had 9 bases not matched to a gene; V was cut back by 4 bases and J by 1 base. Germline CDR1 and CDR2: SGHKS and YYEKEE (reference sequence). This CDR3 comprises 16 residues. Written as DNA, the CDR3 is TGTGCCAGCAGCCCAGATCCCGGGACAGGGTCCTACGAGCAGTACTTC. This sequence encodes CASSPDPGTGSYEQYF.